Shown below are 6 T cell receptor beta chains from a single sample sequenced in a study of shared clonotypes between healthy human individuals. Produced via immunoSEQ multiplex PCR; TCRdb's table is partial and in-frame only. The sample lists about 1.5 million clones; approximately 98% were seen once. Material for sequencing was naive CD4+ T cells sorted from blood. Subset: CD45RA+ positively selected. The receptors stem from a man aged 25-45 years in good health.

The count of this clone is one. The chain has TRBV28 and TRBJ2-5; D call uncertain. The CDR3 runs to 11 residues. V gave up 10 bases and J gave up 5 bases, with 11 bases separating them. Germline values: CDR1 MDHEN, CDR2 SYDVKM. The CDR3 DNA reads TGTGCCACCTCTCAGAGGGAGACCCAGTACTTC. Translating gives CATSQRETQYF.

The chain has TRBV5-1 and TRBJ2-5; possibly TRBD1 for D (6 bases). The V gene's germline CDR1 is SGHRS and CDR2 YFSETQ. The V end lost 1 base, the J end lost 1 base, and 11 bases lay between the germline ends. CDR3 length: 15 amino acids. CDR3 sequence reads: CASSLLVTGQETQYF. DNA of the CDR3: TGCGCCAGCAGCTTGCTGGTGACAGGCCAAGAGACCCAGTACTTC.

Concerning this clone itself: The same CDR3 is also encoded by other DNA sequences in this sample. The chain links TRBV5-1 to TRBJ2-5; D is unclear. Per the germline V gene, CDR1 is SGHRS and CDR2 is YFSETQ. This CDR3 is 13 amino acids long. The germline V and J ends were trimmed by 0 bases and 3 bases, with 6 bases remaining between them. In nucleotides, the CDR3 is TGCGCCAGCAGCTTGGCACGGGAAGAGACCCAGTACTTC. The encoded protein is CASSLAREETQYF.

The chain combines TRBV2 with TRBJ1-5; the match to TRBD1 covers 8 bases. The junction had 9 bases not matched to a gene; V was cut back by 7 bases and J by 7 bases. The germline V gene encodes CDR1 SNHLY and CDR2 FYNNEI. The CDR3 length is 14 residues. CDR3 residues: CASNGQGGGQPQHF. DNA of the CDR3: TGTGCCAGCAATGGACAGGGAGGAGGCCAGCCCCAGCATTTT.

The rearrangement links TRBV5-4 to TRBJ2-2; 7 bases are a match to TRBD1. V gave up 4 bases and J gave up 0 bases; unmatched junction bases: 12. Looked up from germline, CDR1 is SGHNT and CDR2 is YYREEE (reference sequence). The CDR3 is 18 amino acids. DNA of the CDR3: TGTGCCAGCAGCGGCCAGAACAGGGGCCGCACGAACACCGGGGAGCTGTTTTTT. This gives the protein CASSGQNRGRTNTGELFF. Full variable domain (rest looked up from reference TRBV5-4 and TRBJ2-2): ETGVTQSPTHLIKTRGQQVTLRCSSQSGHNTVSWYQQALGQGPQFIFQYYREEENGRGNFPPRFSGLQFPNYSSELNVNALELDDSALYLCASSGQNRGRTNTGELFFGEGSRLTVL.

The V and J genes are TRBV18 and TRBJ2-2; 7 nucleotides align to TRBD1. Germline assignment: CDR1 KGHSH and CDR2 LQKENI. V was clipped by 4 bases and J by 4 bases; unmatched bases: 6. The CDR3 loop spans 15 amino acids. CDR3 nucleotides: TGTGCCAGCTCACTCGACAGGGTATCCACCGGGGAGCTGTTTTTT. Translated, it gives CASSLDRVSTGELFF.